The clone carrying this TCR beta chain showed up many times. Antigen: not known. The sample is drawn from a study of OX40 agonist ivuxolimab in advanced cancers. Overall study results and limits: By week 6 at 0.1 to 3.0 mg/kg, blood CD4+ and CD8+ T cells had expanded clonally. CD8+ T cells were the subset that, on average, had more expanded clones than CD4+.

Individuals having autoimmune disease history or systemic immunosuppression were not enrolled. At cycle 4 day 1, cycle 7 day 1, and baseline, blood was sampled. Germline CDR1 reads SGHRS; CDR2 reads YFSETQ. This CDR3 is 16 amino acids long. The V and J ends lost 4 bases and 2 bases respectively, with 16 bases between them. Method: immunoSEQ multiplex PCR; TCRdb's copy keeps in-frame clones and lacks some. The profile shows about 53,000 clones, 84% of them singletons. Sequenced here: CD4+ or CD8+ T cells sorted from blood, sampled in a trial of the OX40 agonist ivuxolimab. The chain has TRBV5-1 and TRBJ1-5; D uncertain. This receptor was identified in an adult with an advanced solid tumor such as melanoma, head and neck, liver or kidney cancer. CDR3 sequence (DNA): TGCGCCAGCAGCCCCGGGGTAGTGGAGGGCAATCAGCCCCAGCATTTT. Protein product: CASSPGVVEGNQPQHF.